The 18 T cell receptor beta chains below come from one sample, sequenced in a study of blood T cell repertoires in COVID-19. Repertoires were generated with immunoSEQ multiplex PCR, while TCRdb's copy carries only in-frame clones and drops some. The sample lists about 240,000 clones; approximately 80% were seen once. Material for sequencing was peripheral blood. These receptors came from a woman aged 80 or over with acute or convalescent COVID-19.

The sample holds one count of this clone. The J gene is TRBJ2-5, the V gene TRBV6-5; TRBD2 aligns across 7 bases. CDR3 length: 15 amino acids. Germline V gene data show CDR1 as MNHEY and CDR2 as SVGAGI. V was pared by 8 bases and J by 5 bases, with 14 bases of the junction left unmatched. CDR3 sequence (DNA): TGTGCCAGCTTCTCAACGGGGACTATAGGGGAGACCCAGTACTTC. Translated: CASFSTGTIGETQYF.

The chain has TRBV5-5 and TRBJ1-6, with no clear D. V was clipped by 0 bases and J by 7 bases, with 5 bases between them. CDR3 length equals 13 residues. Germline-derived CDR1 and CDR2 are SGHKS and YYEKEE (reference sequence). The CDR3 DNA is TGTGCCAGCAGCTTGGGAGCCAATTCACCCCTCCACTTT. Its translation is CASSLGANSPLHF.

The V call is TRBV7-8, the J call TRBJ2-4, with TRBD2 matching 13 bases. V lost 4 bases to trimming and J lost 1 base; unmatched junction nucleotides: 7. Germline V gives CDR1 SGHVS, CDR2 FQNEAQ. The CDR3 is made up of 18 amino acids. CDR3 sequence (DNA): TGTGCCAGCAGCTCCGGACTAGCGGGGGAACCCGCCAAAAACATTCAGTACTTC. It translates to CASSSGLAGEPAKNIQYF.

This chain connects TRBV6-5 to TRBJ1-5; 8 nucleotides agree with TRBD1. This CDR3 is built from 15 residues. V dropped 5 bases and J dropped 4; count of bases not matched to a gene: 7. CDR1 and CDR2 from the germline V gene are MNHEY and SVGAGI. DNA of the CDR3: TGTGCCAGCAGTCCTCAAGGGACAGGAAATCAGCCCCAGCATTTT. It specifies CASSPQGTGNQPQHF.

The gene calls are TRBV5-4 and TRBJ1-1, with D perhaps matching TRBD1 (6 bases). CDR1 and CDR2 (germline): SGHNT, YYREEE (reference sequence). The CDR3 length is 15 residues. V lost 4 bases, J lost 3 bases, and 16 bases lay in between. CDR3 region: CASSPSKGGYTEAFF. The CDR3, as DNA: TGTGCCAGCAGCCCTTCAAAGGGGGGGTACACTGAAGCTTTCTTT.

This clone was counted a few times. V gene TRBV10-3 combines with J gene TRBJ1-2, with 9 bases identical to TRBD1. From germline, CDR1 is ENHRY and CDR2 SYGVKD. CDR3 size: 15 residues. The ends lost 0 bases at V and 7 bases at J; junction bases unmatched: 6. CDR3 protein: CAISESSQGARGYTF. CDR3 nucleotides: TGTGCCATCAGTGAGTCCTCACAGGGGGCGCGTGGCTACACCTTC.

V and J are TRBV5-6 and TRBJ2-7, with a weak D call TRBD2 (6 bases). The CDR3 is 15 amino acids. The germline gives CDR1 SGHDT, CDR2 YYEEEE. V lost 0 bases and J lost 0, with 10 bases in between. CDR3 DNA sequence: TGTGCCAGCAGCTTGGGCGGGAAAGGCTCCTACGAGCAGTACTTC. Translated: CASSLGGKGSYEQYF.

The chain recombines TRBV5-1 with TRBJ1-1; a weak D match, TRBD1 (6 bases). Trimming stripped 2 bases from V and 0 bases from J, with 8 bases between. The germline gives CDR1 SGHRS, CDR2 YFSETQ. The CDR3 runs to 14 residues. In DNA, the CDR3 is TGCGCCAGCAGCTTCAGGGGACTGAACACTGAAGCTTTCTTT. This encodes CASSFRGLNTEAFF.

The chain uses TRBV19 and TRBJ2-2; D possibly corresponds to TRBD1 (6 bases). V was shortened by 5 bases and J by 1 base, with 11 bases between the two germline ends. CDR3 length: 15 amino acids. Germline V CDR1 and CDR2: LNHDA, SQIVND (reference sequence). CDR3 in DNA: TGTGCCAGTAGTGTGCCGGGACAGAACACCGGGGAGCTGTTTTTT. It specifies CASSVPGQNTGELFF.

This clone has only one observation. The genes are TRBV29-1 and TRBJ1-2; perhaps TRBD1 as D (6 bases). Trimming stripped 7 bases from V and 8 bases from J, with 14 bases between. Per the germline V gene, CDR1 is SQVTM and CDR2 is ANQGSEA. CDR3 length equals 11 residues. The CDR3 region has the DNA TGCAGCGACCAACAGGGCGGCGGCTACACCTTC. The encoded protein is CSDQQGGGYTF.

This clone was recorded a few times. V usage is TRBV30 and J usage is TRBJ2-3; possible D gene TRBD1, 5 bases. Germline values: CDR1 GTSNPN, CDR2 SVGIG (reference sequence). There are 13 residues in the CDR3. Trimming pared 3 bases from V and 7 bases from J, leaving 14 bases between. Written as DNA, the CDR3 is TGTGCCTGGAGAAAGACAGCCCCTTATACGCAGTATTTT. Translating it yields CAWRKTAPYTQYF.

This rearrangement joins TRBV30 to TRBJ2-7; 7 bases map to TRBD1. The germline V gene encodes CDR1 GTSNPN and CDR2 SVGIG (reference sequence). The junction had 6 bases not matched to a gene; V was cut back by 7 bases and J by 3 bases. The CDR3 has 12 amino acids. The CDR3 region has the DNA TGTGCCTTTAGACAGGGTCACTACGAGCAGTACTTC. Amino acid sequence: CAFRQGHYEQYF.

The chain combines TRBV9 with TRBJ2-7; 8 bases are shared with TRBD1. Germline CDR1 SGDLS, CDR2 YYNGEE. V gave up 0 bases and J gave up 5 bases; unmatched junction bases: 7. This CDR3 contains 15 residues. The CDR3 is CASSVDGTGPDEQYF. For the CDR3, the DNA is TGTGCCAGCAGCGTAGATGGGACAGGCCCTGACGAGCAGTACTTC.

The chain has TRBV5-4 and TRBJ1-2; the D gene is possibly TRBD1 (5 bases). CDR1 and CDR2 (germline): SGHNT, YYREEE (reference sequence). The CDR3 is made up of 16 amino acids. The germline V and J ends were trimmed by 0 bases and 4 bases, with 16 bases remaining between them. The CDR3 sequence is CASSLGARGPLYGYTF. CDR3 sequence (DNA): TGTGCCAGCAGCTTGGGGGCAAGGGGCCCCCTCTATGGCTACACCTTC.

The table lists this clone with a few counts. The rearrangement links TRBV7-3 to TRBJ2-7; no clear D gene. The length of the CDR3 is 16 residues. Per germline, CDR1 SGHTA and CDR2 FQGTGA. V gave up 2 bases and J gave up 2 bases, with 16 bases separating them. The CDR3 region has the DNA TGTGCCAGCAGCTTAGGCTCCACGAGAGGCCCCTACGAGCAGTACTTC. Its protein is CASSLGSTRGPYEQYF.

This clone was found once. The chain links TRBV5-4 to TRBJ1-2; the match to TRBD1 covers 10 bases. Germline V gene data show CDR1 as SGHNT and CDR2 as YYREEE (reference sequence). The CDR3 totals 14 residues. J was trimmed by 7 bases and V by 3 bases; bases with no gene match: 6. CDR3 in amino acids: CASSSTGGLFGYTF. The CDR3 DNA is TGTGCCAGCAGCTCGACAGGGGGCTTATTTGGCTACACCTTC.

The chain uses TRBV7-2 and TRBJ2-7; D possibly corresponds to TRBD1 (6 bases). V was shortened by 5 bases and J by 6 bases, with 14 bases between the two germline ends. This CDR3 is built from 13 residues. Germline V gene sequence: CDR1 SGHTA, CDR2 FQGNSA. CDR3 DNA: TGTGCCAGCAGCCCTACAGGGATGGGCGAGCAGTACTTC. Translating gives CASSPTGMGEQYF.

V usage is TRBV6-5 and J usage is TRBJ1-2; 10 nucleotides agree with TRBD1. The V segment lost 2 bases and the J segment 5 bases; nucleotides outside the gene matches: 8. The CDR3 has 16 residues. Germline V gene lookup returns CDR1 MNHEY and CDR2 SVGAGI. CDR3 nucleotides: TGTGCCAGCAGTTACAGGGACAGGGGCAGAGATTATGGCTACACCTTC. Translated, it gives CASSYRDRGRDYGYTF.